This TCR beta chain derives from a study of blood T cell repertoires in COVID-19. With regard to this clone: In the same sample, other DNA sequences code for this CDR3.

The table came from immunoSEQ multiplex PCR; TCRdb's copy has only in-frame clones and leaves some out. The sample carries roughly 290,000 clones, 85% recorded once. The receptor was isolated from a woman in her fifties or sixties with active or convalescent COVID-19. Sequenced: peripheral blood.

The CDR3 coding sequence is TGCGCCAGCAGCCTAGGGACAGGAAGCATGAACACTGAAGCTTTCTTT. Protein: CASSLGTGSMNTEAFF. This chain connects TRBV5-1 to TRBJ1-1; 8 bases align to TRBD1. Germline V lookup: CDR1 SGHRS, CDR2 YFSETQ. Trimming cost V 4 bases and J 0 bases; bases outside gene matches: 8. The CDR3 runs to 16 residues. Supplemented by reference TRBV5-1 and TRBJ1-1, the full variable domain reads KAGVTQTPRYLIKTRGQQVTLSCSPISGHRSVSWYQQTPGQGLQFLFEYFSETQRNKGNFPGRFSGRQFSNSRSEMNVSTLELGDSALYLCASSLGTGSMNTEAFFGQGTRLTVV.